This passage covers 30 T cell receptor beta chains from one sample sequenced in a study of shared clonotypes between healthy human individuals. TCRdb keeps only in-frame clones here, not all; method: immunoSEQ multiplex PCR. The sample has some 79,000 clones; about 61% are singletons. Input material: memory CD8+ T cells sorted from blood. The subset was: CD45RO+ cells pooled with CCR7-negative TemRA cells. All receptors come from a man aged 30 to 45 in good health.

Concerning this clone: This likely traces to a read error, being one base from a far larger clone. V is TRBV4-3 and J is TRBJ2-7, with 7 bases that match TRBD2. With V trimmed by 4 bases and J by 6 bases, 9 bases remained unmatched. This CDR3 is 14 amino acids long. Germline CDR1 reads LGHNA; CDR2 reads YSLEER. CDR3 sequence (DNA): TGCGCCAGCAGCCCCCAGGGAGGGCTCCGCGAGCAGTACTTC. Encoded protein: CASSPQGGLREQYF.

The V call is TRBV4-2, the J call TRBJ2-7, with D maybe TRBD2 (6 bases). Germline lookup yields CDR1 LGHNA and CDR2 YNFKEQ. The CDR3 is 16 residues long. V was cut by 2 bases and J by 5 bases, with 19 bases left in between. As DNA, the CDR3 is TGTGCCAGCAGCCAATTAATAACGGGAGTGGGGAACGAGCAGTACTTC. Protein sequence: CASSQLITGVGNEQYF.

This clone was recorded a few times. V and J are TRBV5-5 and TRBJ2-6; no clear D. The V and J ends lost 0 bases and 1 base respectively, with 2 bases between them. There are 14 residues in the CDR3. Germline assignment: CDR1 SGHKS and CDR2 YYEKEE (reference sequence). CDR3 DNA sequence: TGTGCCAGCAGCTTGGCGTCTGGGGCCAACGTCCTGACTTTC. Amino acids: CASSLASGANVLTF.

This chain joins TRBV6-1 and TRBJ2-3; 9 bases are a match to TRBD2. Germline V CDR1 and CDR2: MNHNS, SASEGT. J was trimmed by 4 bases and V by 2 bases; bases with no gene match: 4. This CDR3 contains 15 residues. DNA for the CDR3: TGTGCCAGCAGTGAAATAGCGGGAGCCCCAGATACGCAGTATTTT. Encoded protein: CASSEIAGAPDTQYF.

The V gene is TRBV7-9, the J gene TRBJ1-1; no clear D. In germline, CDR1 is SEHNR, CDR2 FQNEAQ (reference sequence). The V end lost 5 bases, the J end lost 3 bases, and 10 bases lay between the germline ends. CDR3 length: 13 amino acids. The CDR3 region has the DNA TGTGCCAGCAGCCCAGGCGGGTACACTGAAGCTTTCTTT. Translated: CASSPGGYTEAFF.

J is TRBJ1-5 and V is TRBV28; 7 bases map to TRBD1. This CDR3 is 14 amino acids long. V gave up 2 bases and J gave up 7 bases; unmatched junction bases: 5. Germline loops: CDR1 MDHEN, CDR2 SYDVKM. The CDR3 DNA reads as TGTGCCAGCAGTTTAGACAGGGTAAACCAGCCCCAGCATTTT. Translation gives CASSLDRVNQPQHF.

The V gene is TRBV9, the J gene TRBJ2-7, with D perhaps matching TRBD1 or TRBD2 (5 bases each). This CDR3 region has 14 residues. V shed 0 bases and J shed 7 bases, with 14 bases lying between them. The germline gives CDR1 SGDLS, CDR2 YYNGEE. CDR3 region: CASSVVSGAGEQYF. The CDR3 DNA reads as TGTGCCAGCAGCGTAGTGTCCGGGGCTGGGGAGCAGTACTTC.

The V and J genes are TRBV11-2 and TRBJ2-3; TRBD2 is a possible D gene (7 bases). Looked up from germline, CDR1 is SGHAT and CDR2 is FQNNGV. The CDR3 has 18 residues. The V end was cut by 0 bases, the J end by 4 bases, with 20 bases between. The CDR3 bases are TGTGCCAGCAGCTTAGATGGGATAGCGGCGGGGGCCCCAGATACGCAGTATTTT. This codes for CASSLDGIAAGAPDTQYF.

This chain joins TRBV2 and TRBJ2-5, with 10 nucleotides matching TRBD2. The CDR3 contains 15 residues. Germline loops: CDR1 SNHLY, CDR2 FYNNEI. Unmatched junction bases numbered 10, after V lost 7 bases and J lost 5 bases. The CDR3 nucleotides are TGTGCCAGCACAAATCTAGCGGGAGAGTTGGAGACCCAGTACTTC. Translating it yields CASTNLAGELETQYF.

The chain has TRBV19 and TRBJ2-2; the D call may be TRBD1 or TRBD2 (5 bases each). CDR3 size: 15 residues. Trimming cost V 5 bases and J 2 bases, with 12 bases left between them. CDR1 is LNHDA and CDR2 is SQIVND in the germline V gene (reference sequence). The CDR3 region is CASSGRDGNTGELFF. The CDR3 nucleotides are TGTGCCAGTAGTGGTCGGGACGGAAACACCGGGGAGCTGTTTTTT.

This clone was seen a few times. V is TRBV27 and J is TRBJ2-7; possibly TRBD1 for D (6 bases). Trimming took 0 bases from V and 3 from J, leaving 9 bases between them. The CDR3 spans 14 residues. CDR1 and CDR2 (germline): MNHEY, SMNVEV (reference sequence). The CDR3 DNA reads TGTGCCAGCAGTTTATCCAGGGGTCGCTACGAGCAGTACTTC. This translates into CASSLSRGRYEQYF.

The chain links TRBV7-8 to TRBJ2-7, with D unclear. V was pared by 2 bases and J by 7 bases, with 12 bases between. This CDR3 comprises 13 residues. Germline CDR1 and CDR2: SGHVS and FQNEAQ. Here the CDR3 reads CASSLSWLKEQYF. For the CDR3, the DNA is TGTGCCAGCAGCTTAAGTTGGCTGAAAGAGCAGTACTTC.

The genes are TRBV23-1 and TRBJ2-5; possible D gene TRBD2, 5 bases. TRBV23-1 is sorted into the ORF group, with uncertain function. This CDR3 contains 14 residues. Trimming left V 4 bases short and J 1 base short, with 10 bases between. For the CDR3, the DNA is TGCGCCAGCAGTCCTCGCCGGGGCCAAGAGACCCAGTACTTC. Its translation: CASSPRRGQETQYF.

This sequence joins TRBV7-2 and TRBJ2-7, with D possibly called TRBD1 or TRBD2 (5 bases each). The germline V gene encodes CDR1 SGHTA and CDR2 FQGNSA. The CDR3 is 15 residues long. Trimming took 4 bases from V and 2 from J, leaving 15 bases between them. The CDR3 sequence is CASSWGPGNTYEQYF. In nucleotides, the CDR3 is TGTGCCAGCAGCTGGGGACCGGGAAATACCTACGAGCAGTACTTC.

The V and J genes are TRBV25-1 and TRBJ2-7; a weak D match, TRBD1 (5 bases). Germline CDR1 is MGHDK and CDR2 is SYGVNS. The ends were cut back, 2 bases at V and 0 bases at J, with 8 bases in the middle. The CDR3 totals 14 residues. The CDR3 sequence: CASSEVDSSYEQYF. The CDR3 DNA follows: TGTGCCAGCAGTGAAGTCGACAGCTCCTACGAGCAGTACTTC.

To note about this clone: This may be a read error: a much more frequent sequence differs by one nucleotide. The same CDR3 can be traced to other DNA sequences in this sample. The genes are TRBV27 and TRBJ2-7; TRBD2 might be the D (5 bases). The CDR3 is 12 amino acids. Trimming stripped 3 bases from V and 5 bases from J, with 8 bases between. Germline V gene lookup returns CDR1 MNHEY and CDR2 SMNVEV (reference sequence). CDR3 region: CASSLLGDEQYF. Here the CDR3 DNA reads TGTGCCAGCAGTTTGCTCGGGGACGAGCAGTACTTC.

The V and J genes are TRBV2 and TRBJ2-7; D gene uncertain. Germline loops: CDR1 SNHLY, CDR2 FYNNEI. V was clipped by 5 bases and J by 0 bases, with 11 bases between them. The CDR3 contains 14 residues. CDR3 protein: CASSSPRHSYEQYF. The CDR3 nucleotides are TGTGCCAGCAGTAGCCCTCGGCACTCCTACGAGCAGTACTTC.

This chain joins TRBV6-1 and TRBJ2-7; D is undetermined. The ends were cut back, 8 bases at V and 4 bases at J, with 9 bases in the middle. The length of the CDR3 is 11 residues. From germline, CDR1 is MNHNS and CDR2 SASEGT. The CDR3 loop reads CASPSMYEQYF. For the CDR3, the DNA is TGTGCCAGCCCCAGTATGTACGAGCAGTACTTC.

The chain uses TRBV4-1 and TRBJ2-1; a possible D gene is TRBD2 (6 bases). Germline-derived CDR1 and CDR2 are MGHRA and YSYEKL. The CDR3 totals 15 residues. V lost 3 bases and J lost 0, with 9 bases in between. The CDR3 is CASSHPGLSYNEQFF. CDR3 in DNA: TGCGCCAGCAGCCACCCGGGACTCTCCTACAATGAGCAGTTCTTC.

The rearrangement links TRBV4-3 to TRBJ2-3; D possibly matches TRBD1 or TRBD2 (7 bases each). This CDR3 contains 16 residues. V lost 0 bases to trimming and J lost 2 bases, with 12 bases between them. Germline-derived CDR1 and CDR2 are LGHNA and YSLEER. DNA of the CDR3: TGCGCCAGCAGCCAAGAAGCGGGACAGTCCACAGATACGCAGTATTTT. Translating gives CASSQEAGQSTDTQYF.

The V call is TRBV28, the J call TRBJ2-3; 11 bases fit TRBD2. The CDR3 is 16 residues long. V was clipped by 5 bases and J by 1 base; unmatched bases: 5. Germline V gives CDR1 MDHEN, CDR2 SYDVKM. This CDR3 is CASSRIAGGGTDTQYF. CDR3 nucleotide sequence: TGTGCCAGCAGTAGGATAGCGGGAGGGGGCACAGATACGCAGTATTTT.

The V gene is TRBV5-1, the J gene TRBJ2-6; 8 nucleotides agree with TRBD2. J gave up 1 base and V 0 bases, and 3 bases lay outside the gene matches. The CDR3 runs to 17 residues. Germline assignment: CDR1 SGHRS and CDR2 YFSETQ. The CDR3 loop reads CASSLGGGRSGANVLTF. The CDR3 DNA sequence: TGCGCCAGCAGCTTGGGCGGGGGGCGATCTGGGGCCAACGTCCTGACTTTC.

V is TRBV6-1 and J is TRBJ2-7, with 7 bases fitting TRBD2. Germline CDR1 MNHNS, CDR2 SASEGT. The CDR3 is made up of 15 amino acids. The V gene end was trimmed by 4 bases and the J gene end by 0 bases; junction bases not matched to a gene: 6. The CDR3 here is CASSGREEGSYEQYF. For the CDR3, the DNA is TGTGCCAGCAGTGGCCGGGAGGAGGGCTCCTACGAGCAGTACTTC.

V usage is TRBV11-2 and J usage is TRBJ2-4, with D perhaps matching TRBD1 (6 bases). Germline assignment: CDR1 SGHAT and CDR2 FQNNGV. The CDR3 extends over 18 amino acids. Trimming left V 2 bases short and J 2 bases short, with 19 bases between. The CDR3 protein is CASSLQQGLAGTKNIQYF. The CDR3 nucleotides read TGTGCCAGCAGCTTACAACAGGGTCTGGCTGGGACCAAAAACATTCAGTACTTC. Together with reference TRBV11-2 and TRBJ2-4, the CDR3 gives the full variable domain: EAGVAQSPRYKIIEKRQSVAFWCNPISGHATLYWYQQILGQGPKLLIQFQNNGVVDDSQLPKDRFSAERLKGVDSTLKIQPAKLEDSAVYLCASSLQQGLAGTKNIQYFGAGTRLSVL.

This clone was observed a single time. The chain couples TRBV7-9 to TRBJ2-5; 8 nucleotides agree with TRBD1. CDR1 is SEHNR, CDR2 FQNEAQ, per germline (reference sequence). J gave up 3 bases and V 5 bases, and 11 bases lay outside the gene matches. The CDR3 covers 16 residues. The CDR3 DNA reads TGTGCCAGCAGCCGCAGACAGGGGTTGGGAAAAGAGACCCAGTACTTC. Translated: CASSRRQGLGKETQYF.

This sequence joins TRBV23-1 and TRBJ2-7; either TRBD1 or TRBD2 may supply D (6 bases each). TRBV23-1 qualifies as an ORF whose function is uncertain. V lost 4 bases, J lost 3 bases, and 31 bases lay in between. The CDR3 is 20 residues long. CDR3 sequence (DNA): TGCGCCAGCAGTCCCCCCGGAGTAGAAGGGGGGTCATCGTTAGACTACGAGCAGTACTTC. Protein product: CASSPPGVEGGSSLDYEQYF.

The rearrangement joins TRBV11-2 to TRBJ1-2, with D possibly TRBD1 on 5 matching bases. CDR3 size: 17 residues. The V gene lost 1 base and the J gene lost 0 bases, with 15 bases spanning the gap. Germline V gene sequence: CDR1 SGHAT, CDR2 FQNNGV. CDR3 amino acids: CASSLVAPRASNYGYTF. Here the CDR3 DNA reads TGTGCCAGCAGCTTAGTTGCCCCCAGGGCATCTAACTATGGCTACACCTTC.

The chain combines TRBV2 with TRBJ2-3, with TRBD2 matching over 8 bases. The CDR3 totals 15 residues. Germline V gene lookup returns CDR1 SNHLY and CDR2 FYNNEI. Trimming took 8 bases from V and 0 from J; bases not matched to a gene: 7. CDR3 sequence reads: CASLGREDSTDTQYF. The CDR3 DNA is TGTGCCAGCTTAGGGCGGGAGGATAGCACAGATACGCAGTATTTT.

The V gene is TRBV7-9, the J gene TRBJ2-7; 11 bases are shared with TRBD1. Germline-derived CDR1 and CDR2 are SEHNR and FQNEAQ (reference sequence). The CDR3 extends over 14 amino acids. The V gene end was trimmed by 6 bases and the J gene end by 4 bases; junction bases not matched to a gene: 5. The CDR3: CASRPGQGGYEQYF. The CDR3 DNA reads TGTGCCAGCAGACCGGGACAGGGGGGATACGAGCAGTACTTC.

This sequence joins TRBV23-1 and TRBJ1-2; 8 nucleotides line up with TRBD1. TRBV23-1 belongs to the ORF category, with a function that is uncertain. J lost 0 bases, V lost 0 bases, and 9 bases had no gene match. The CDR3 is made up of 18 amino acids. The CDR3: CASSQSILLGQANYGYTF. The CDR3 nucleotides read TGCGCCAGCAGTCAATCTATCCTACTGGGACAGGCTAACTATGGCTACACCTTC.